The source of this TCR beta chain is a study of early T cells in non-severe SARS-CoV-2 infection. About the study: The input, bulk RNA from unsorted whole blood, was sequenced, and chains were unpaired.

Tagging with unique molecular identifiers was applied to individual cDNA molecules. MiXCR, run by TCRdb on the 5' RACE reads, gives a single entry per CDR3 protein. The sample lists about 100,000 distinct CDR3 sequences; less than 15% were seen once. About this clonotype itself: Its antigen is unidentified.

Study-wide results and caveats: Private and CD4 specificities were missed by VDJdb matching, skewed to anti-spike CD8.

Germline CDR1 SGHRS, CDR2 YFSETQ. This CDR3 contains 15 residues. V was clipped by 0 bases and J by 0 bases, with 10 bases between them. The sequenced sample consisted of whole blood. This TCR derives from an adult who was a healthcare worker with PCR-confirmed SARS-CoV-2 infection or an uninfected control (not recorded which). The chain uses TRBV5-1 and TRBJ2-7, with D maybe TRBD1 (6 bases). CDR3 protein: CASSLGDRYSYEQYF. The CDR3 region has the DNA TGCGCCAGCAGCTTGGGTGACAGGTACTCCTACGAGCAGTACTTC.